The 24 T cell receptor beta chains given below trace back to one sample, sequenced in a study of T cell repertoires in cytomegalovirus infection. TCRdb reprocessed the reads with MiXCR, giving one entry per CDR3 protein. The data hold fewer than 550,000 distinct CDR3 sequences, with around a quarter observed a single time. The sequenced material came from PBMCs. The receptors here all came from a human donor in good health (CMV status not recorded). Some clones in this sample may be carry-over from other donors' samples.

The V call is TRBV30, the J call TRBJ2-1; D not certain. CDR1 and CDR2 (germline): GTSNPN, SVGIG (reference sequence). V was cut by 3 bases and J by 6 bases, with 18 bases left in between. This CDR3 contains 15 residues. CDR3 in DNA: TGTGCCTGGAGAGGTTGGGTGGTGGACGGCAATGAGCAGTTCTTC. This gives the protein CAWRGWVVDGNEQFF.

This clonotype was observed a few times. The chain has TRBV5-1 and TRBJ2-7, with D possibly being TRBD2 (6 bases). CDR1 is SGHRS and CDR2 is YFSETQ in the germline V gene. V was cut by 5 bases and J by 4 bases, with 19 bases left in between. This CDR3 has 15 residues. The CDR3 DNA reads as TGCGCCAGCAGAGATGGAAGCGGGTATTCTTACGAGCAGTACTTC. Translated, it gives CASRDGSGYSYEQYF.

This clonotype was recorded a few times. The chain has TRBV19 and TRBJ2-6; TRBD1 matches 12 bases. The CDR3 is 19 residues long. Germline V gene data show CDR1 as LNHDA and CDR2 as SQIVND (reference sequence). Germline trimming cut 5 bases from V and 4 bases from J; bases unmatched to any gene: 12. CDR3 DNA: TGTGCCAGTAGTTCAACCCCCGGGACAGGGGGCACAGGGGCCAACGTCCTGACTTTC. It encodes CASSSTPGTGGTGANVLTF.

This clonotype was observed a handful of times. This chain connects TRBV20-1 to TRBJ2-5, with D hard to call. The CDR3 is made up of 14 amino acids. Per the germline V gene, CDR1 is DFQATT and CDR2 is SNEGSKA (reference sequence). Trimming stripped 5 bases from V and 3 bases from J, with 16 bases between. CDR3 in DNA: TGCAGTGCTCTCTCGCCTGGTAGAAAAGAGACCCAGTACTTC. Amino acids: CSALSPGRKETQYF.

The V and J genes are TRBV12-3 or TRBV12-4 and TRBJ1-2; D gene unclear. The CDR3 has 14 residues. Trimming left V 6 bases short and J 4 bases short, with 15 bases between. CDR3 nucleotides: TGTGCCAGCAGCCCAAGCGTGGGCCCCTATGGCTACACCTTC. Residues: CASSPSVGPYGYTF.

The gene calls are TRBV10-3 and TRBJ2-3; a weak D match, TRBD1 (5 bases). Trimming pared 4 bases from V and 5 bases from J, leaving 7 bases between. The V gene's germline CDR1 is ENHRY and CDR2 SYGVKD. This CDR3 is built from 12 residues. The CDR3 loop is CAISGGKDTQYF. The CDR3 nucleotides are TGTGCCATCAGTGGGGGCAAAGATACGCAGTATTTT.

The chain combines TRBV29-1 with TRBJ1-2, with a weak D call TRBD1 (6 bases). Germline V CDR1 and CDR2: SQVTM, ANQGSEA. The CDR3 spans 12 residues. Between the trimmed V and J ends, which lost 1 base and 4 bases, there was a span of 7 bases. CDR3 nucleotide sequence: TGCAGCGTTGAAGTCAGGGGCTATGGCTACACCTTC. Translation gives CSVEVRGYGYTF.

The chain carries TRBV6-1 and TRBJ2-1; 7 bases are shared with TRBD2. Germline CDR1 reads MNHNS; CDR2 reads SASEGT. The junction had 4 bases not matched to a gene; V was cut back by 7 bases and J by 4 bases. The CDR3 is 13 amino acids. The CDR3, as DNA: TGTGCCAGCACTTCTAGCGGTTACAATGAGCAGTTCTTC. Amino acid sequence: CASTSSGYNEQFF.

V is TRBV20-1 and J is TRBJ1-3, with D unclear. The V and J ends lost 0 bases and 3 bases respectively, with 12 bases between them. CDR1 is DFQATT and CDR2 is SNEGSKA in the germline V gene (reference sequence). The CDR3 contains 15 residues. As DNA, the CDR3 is TGCAGTGCTAGAGACCCTTTCTCAGGTGGAAACACCATATATTTT. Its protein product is CSARDPFSGGNTIYF.

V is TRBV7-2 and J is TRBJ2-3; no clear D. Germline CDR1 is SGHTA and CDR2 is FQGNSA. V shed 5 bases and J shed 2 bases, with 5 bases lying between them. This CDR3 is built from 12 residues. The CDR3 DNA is TGTGCCAGCAGCCGCCTCACAGATACGCAGTATTTT. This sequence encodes CASSRLTDTQYF.

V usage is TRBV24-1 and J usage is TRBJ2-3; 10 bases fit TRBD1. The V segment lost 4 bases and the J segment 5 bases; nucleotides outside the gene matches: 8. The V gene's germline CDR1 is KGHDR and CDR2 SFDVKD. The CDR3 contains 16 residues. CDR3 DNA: TGTGCCACCAGTGACCCGACAGGGGGCGGATTAGATACGCAGTATTTT. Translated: CATSDPTGGGLDTQYF.

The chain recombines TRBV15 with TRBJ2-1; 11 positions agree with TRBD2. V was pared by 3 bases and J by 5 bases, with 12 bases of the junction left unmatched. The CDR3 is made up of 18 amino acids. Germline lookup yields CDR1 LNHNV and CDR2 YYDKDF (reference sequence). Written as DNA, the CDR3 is TGTGCCACCAGCAGGGGTGCCCCGACTAGCGGGGCCAACAATGAGCAGTTCTTC. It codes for CATSRGAPTSGANNEQFF.

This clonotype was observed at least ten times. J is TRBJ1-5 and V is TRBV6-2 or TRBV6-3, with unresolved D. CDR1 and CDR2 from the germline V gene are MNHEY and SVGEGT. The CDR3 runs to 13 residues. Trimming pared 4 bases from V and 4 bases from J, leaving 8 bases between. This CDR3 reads CASSSNMNQPQHF. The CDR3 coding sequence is TGTGCCAGCAGTTCAAACATGAATCAGCCCCAGCATTTT.

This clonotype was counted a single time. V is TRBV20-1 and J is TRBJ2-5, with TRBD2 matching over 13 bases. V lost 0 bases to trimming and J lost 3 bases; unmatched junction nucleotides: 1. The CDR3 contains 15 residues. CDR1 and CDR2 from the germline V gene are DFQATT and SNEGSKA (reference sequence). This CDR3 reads CSAREGTSGKETQYF. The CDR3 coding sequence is TGCAGTGCTAGAGAGGGGACTAGCGGGAAAGAGACCCAGTACTTC.

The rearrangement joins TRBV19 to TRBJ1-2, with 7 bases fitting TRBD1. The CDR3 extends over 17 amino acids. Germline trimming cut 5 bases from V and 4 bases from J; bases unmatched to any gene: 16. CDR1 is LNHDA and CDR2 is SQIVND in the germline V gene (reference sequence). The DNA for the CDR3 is TGTGCCAGTAGTGCTTCGACAGGGTCGGCGGCCCGCTATGGCTACACCTTC. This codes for CASSASTGSAARYGYTF.

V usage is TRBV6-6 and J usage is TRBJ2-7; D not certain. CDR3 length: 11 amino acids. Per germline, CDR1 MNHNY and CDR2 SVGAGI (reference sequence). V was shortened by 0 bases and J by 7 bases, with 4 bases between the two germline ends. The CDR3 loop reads CASSYSAEQYF. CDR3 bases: TGTGCCAGCAGTTACTCAGCGGAGCAGTACTTC.

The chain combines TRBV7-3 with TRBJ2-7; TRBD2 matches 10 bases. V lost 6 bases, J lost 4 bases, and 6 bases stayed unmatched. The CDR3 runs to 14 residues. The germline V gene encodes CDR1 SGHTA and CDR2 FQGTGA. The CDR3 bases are TGTGCCAGCAGTAGCGCACTAGCGGGATACGAGCAGTACGTC. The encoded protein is CASSSALAGYEQYV.

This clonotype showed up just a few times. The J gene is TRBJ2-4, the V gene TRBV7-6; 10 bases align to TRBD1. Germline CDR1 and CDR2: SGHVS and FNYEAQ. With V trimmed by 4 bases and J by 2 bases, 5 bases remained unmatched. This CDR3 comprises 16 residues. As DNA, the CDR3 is TGTGCCAGCAGCTCCCGGGACAGGGGTACCAAAAACATTCAGTACTTC. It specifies CASSSRDRGTKNIQYF.

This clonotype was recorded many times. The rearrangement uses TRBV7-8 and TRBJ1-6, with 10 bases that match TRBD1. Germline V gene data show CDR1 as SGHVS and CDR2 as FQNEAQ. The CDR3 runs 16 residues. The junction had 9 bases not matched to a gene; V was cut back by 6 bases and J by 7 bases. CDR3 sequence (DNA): TGTGCCAGCAGACAGGACAGGGGGGAATGGAATTCACCCCTCCACTTT. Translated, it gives CASRQDRGEWNSPLHF. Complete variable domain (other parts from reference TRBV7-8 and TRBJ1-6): GAGVSQSPRYKVAKRGQDVALRCDPISGHVSLFWYQQALGQGPEFLTYFQNEAQLDKSGLPSDRFFAERPEGSVSTLKIQRTQQEDSAVYLCASRQDRGEWNSPLHFGNGTRLTVT.

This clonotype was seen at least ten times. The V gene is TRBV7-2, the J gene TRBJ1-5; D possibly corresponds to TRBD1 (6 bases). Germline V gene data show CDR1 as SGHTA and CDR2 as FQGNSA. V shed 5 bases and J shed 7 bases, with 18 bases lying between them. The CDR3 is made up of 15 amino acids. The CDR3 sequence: CASSTRVGGDQPQHF. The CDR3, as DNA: TGTGCCAGCAGCACGCGCGTGGGGGGCGACCAGCCCCAGCATTTT.

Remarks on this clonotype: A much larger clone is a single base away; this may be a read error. CDR3 sequence (DNA): TGTGCCAGCAGCCTTTATGGGTCCGATACGCTGTATTTT. Translating gives CASSLYGSDTLYF. The chain employs TRBV7-2 and TRBJ2-3; D unclear. The germline V gene has CDR1 SGHTA and CDR2 FQGNSA. The CDR3 contains 13 residues.

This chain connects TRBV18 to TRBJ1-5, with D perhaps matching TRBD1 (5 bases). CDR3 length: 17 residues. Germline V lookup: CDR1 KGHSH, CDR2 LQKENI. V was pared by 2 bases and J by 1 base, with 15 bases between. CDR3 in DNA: TGTGCCAGCTCACCAGCGGGGGGACTGGGAAGCAATCAGCCCCAGCATTTT. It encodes CASSPAGGLGSNQPQHF.

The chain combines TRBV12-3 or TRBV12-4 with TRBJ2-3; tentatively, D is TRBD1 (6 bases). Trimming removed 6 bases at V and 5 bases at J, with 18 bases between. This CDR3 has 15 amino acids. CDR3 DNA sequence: TGTGCCAGCAGCCTATTGGGGGCAAAACAAGATACGCAGTATTTT. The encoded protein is CASSLLGAKQDTQYF.

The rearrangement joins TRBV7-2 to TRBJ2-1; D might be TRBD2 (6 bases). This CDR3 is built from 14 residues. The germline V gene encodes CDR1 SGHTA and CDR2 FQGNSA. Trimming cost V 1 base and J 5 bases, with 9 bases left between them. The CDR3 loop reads CASSLVAGNNEQFF. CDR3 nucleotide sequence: TGTGCCAGCAGCTTAGTGGCGGGGAACAATGAGCAGTTCTTC.